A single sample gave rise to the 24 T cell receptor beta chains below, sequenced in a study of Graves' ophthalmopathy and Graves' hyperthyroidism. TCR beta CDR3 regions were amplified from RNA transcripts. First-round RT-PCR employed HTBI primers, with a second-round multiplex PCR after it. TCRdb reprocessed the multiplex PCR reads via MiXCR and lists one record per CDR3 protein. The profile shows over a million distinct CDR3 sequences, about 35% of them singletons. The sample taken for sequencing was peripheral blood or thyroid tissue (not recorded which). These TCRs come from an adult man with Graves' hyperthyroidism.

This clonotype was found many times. This chain's CDR3 is CASRRWGSPEAFF. The CDR3 DNA reads as TGTGCCAGCAGAAGGTGGGGCAGCCCTGAAGCTTTCTTT. This chain connects TRBV12-3 or TRBV12-4 to TRBJ1-1; D possibly corresponds to TRBD1 (5 bases). V was pared by 6 bases and J by 6 bases, with 14 bases between. This CDR3 spans 13 amino acids.

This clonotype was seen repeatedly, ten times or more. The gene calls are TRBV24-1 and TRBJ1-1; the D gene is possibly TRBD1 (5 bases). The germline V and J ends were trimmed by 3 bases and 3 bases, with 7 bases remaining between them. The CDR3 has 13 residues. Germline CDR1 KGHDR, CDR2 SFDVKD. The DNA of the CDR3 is TGTGCCACCAGTGATAGGGGCGACACTGAAGCTTTCTTT. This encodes CATSDRGDTEAFF.

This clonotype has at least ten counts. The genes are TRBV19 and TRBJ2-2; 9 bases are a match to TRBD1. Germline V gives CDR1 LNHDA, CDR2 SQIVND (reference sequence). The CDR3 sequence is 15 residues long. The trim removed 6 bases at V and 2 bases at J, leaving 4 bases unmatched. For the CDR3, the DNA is TGTGCCAGTAGCCGGACAGGGGATAACACCGGGGAGCTGTTTTTT. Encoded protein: CASSRTGDNTGELFF.

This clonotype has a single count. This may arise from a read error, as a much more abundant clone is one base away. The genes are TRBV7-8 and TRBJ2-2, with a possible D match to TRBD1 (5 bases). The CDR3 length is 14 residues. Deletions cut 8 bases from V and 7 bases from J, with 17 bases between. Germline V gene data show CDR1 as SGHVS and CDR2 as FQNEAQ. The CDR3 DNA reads TGTGCCAGCCGCAGGGCATCGGTGGGCGGGGAGCTGTTTTTT. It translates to CASRRASVGGELFF.

This CDR3 reads CASSQGVGSGYEQYF. The CDR3, as DNA: TGCGCCAGCAGCCAGGGGGTTGGTAGCGGATACGAGCAGTACTTC. V gene TRBV5-1 combines with J gene TRBJ2-7; weak D call: TRBD1 (7 bases). The V end was cut by 4 bases, the J end by 4 bases, with 18 bases between. Germline CDR1 reads SGHRS; CDR2 reads YFSETQ. This CDR3 has 15 residues.

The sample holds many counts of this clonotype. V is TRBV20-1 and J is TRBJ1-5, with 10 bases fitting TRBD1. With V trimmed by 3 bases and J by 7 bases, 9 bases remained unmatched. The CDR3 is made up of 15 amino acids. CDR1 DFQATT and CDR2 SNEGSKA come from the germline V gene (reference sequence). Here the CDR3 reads CSASGQGVIGQPQHF. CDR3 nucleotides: TGCAGTGCTAGTGGACAGGGGGTGATCGGGCAGCCCCAGCATTTT.

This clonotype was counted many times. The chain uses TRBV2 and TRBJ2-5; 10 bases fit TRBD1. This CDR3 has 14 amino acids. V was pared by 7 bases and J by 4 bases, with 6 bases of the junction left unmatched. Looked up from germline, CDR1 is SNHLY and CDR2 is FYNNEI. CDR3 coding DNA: TGTGCCAGCAACACACGGACAGGGGGAGAGACCCAGTACTTC. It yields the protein CASNTRTGGETQYF.

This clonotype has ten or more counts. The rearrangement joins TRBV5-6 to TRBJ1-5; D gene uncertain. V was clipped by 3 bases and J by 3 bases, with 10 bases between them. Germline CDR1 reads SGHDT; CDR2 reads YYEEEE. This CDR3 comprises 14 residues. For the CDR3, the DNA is TGTGCCAGCAGCTCCGAAAGGTACAATCAGCCCCAGCATTTT. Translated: CASSSERYNQPQHF.

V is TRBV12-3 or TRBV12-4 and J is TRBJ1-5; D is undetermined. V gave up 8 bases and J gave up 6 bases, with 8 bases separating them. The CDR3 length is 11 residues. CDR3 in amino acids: CASGNSQPQHF. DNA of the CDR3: TGTGCCAGCGGCAATTCTCAGCCCCAGCATTTT.

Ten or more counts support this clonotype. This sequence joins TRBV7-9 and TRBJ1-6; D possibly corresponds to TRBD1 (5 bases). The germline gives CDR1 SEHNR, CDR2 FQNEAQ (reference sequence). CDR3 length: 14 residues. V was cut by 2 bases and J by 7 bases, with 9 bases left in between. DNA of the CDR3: TGTGCCAGCAGCTTATCCCAGGGAAATTCACCCCTCCACTTT. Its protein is CASSLSQGNSPLHF.

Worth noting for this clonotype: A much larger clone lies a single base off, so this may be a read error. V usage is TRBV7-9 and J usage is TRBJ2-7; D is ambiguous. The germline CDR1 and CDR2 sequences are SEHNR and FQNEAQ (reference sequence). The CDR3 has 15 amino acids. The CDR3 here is CAGSQGGSSSYEQYF. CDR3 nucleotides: TGTGCCGGCAGCCAAGGTGGCAGCAGCTCCTACGAGCAGTACTTC.

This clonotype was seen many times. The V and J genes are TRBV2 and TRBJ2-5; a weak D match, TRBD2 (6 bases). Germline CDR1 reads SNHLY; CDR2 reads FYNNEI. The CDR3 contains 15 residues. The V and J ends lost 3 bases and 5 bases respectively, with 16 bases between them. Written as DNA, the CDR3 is TGTGCCAGCAGTGACATCTCATGGGGGAGGGAGACCCAGTACTTC. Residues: CASSDISWGRETQYF.

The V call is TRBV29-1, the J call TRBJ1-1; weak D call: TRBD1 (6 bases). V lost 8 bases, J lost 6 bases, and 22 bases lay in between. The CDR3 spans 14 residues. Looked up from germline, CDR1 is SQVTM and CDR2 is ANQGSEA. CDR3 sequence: CSLVIPTGKPEAFF. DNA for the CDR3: TGCAGCTTGGTTATACCAACAGGGAAGCCTGAAGCTTTCTTT.

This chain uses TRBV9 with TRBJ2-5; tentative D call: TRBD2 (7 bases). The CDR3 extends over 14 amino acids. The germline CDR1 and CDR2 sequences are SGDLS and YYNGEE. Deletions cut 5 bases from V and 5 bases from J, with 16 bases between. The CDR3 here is CASSGQGGAETQYF. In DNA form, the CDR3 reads TGTGCCAGCAGTGGTCAAGGGGGGGCGGAGACCCAGTACTTC. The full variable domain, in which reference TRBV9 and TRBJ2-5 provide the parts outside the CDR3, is DSGVTQTPKHLITATGQRVTLRCSPRSGDLSVYWYQQSLDQGLQFLIQYYNGEERAKGNILERFSAQQFPDLHSELNLSSLELGDSALYFCASSGQGGAETQYFGPGTRLLVL.

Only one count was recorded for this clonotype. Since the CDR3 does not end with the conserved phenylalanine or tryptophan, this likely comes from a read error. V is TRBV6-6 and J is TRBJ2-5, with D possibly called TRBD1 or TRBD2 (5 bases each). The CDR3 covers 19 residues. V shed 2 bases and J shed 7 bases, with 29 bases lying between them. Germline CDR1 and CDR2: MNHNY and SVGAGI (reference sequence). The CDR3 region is CASSYAVGTSGFHIGTQYL. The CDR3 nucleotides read TGTGCCAGCAGTTACGCCGTTGGGACCTCCGGCTTTCATATTGGGACCCAGTACCTC.

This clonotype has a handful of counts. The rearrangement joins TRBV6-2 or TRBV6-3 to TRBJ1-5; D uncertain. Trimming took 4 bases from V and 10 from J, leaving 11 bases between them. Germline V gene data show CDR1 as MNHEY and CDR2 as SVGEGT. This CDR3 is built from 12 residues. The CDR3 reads CASSSPLLPQHF. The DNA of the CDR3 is TGTGCCAGCAGTTCACCCCTTCTTCCCCAGCATTTT.

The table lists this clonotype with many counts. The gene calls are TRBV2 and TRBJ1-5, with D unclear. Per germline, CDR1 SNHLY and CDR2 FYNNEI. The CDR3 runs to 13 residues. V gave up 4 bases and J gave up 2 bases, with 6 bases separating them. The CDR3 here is CASSVVRNQPQHF. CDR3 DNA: TGTGCCAGCAGTGTAGTACGCAATCAGCCCCAGCATTTT.

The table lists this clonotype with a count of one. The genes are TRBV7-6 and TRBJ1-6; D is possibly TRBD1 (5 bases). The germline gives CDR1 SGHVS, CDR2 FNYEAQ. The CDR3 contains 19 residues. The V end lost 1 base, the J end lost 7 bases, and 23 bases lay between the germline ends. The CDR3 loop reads CASSLVGSGGYDVNSPLHF. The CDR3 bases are TGTGCCAGCAGCTTAGTCGGGAGCGGGGGGTACGACGTCAATTCACCCCTCCACTTT.

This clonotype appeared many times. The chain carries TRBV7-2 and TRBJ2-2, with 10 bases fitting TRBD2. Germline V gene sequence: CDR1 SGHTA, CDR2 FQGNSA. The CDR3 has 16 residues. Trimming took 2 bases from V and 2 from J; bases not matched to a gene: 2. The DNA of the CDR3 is TGTGCCAGCAGCTTATCACTAGCGGGAAACACCGGGGAGCTGTTTTTT. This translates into CASSLSLAGNTGELFF.

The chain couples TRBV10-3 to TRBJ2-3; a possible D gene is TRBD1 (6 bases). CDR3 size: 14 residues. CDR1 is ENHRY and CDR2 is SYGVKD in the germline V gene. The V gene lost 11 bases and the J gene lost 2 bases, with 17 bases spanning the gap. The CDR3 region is CAGASGDDTDTQYF. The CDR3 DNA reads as TGTGCCGGTGCTTCAGGGGATGACACAGATACGCAGTATTTT.

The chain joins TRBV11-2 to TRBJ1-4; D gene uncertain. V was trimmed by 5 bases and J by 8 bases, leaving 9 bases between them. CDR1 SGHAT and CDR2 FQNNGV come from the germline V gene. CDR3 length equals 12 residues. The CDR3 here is CASSGLKEKLFF. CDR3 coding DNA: TGTGCCAGCAGCGGACTAAAGGAAAAACTGTTTTTT.

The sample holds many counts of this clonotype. The CDR3 DNA sequence: TGCAGTGCTAGACATGGGTGGTACGGGTGGAATGAAAAACTGTTTTTT. Translating gives CSARHGWYGWNEKLFF. V usage is TRBV20-1 and J usage is TRBJ1-4; D call uncertain. Deletions cut 2 bases from V and 5 bases from J, with 18 bases between. The germline gives CDR1 DFQATT, CDR2 SNEGSKA (reference sequence). The CDR3 sequence is 16 residues long.

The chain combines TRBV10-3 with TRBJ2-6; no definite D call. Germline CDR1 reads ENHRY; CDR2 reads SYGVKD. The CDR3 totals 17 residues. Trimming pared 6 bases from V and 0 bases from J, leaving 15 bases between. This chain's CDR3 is CAISLNPPSSGANVLTF. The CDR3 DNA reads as TGTGCCATCAGCTTAAATCCGCCCAGCTCTGGGGCCAACGTCCTGACTTTC.

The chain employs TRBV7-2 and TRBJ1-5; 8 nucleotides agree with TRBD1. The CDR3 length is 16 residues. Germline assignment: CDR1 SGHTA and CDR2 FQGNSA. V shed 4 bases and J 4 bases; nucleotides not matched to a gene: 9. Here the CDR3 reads CASSSKKTGGNQPQHF. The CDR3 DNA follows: TGTGCCAGCAGCTCCAAAAAAACAGGGGGGAATCAGCCCCAGCATTTT.